This entry features one TCR beta chain sequence. In this sample, this clonotype turned up many times. No antigen is known for it. Base qualities are not provided; no much larger clone lies one nucleotide away. The data were obtained in a study of T cells in Graves' hyperthyroidism and ophthalmopathy (dated by TCRdb to the late 2010s). Notes on the research overall: Peripheral blood samples were taken at the time of initial diagnosis, prior to any treatment. To identify distinguishing TCR V-J signatures, a discovery cohort of some 99 patients was used, comprising approximately 40 with Graves' ophthalmopathy and some 57 with stable Graves' hyperthyroidism. Prospective prediction of ophthalmopathy was tested in an independent validation cohort consisting of fewer than 20 hyperthyroidism patients and approximately 16 patients who later progressed to ophthalmopathy. The approximately 98 discovery patients were randomly divided into training and test sets at a 7:3 ratio. Thyroid tissue and blood T-cell repertoires from about six Graves' hyperthyroidism patients were also compared in the study. Once sampling was done, hyperthyroidism patients were given methimazole at a starting dose of 30 mg daily, whereas ophthalmopathy patients were given high-dose intravenous methylprednisolone. The paper reports TCR Vbeta CDR3 sequencing of some 140 peripheral blood samples: fewer than 50 ophthalmopathy, fewer than 85 hyperthyroidism and approximately 17 progressor patients.

In the ophthalmopathy patients, disease was moderately to severely active, with a Clinical Activity Score of 3 or more, a NOSPECS grade of 4 or more, and a duration of less than 3 months. Exclusion was applied to patients with uncontrolled infections, other autoimmune diseases, pregnancy or lactation. Diagnoses were established on the basis of clinical symptoms, serum thyroxine and TRAb, thyroid ultrasound, and orbital computed tomography. PBMCs were separated from 10 ml of fresh peripheral blood using Ficoll-Paque density gradient centrifugation. Total RNA was extracted with Trizol reagent, and quality was checked on an Agilent 2100 Bioanalyzer. The TCR beta CDR3 regions were amplified from the RNA transcripts. For the first round of RT-PCR on the TCR CDR3, the HTBI primer set was used together with the Qiagen OneStep RT-PCR kit. A second multiplex PCR round built the libraries, followed by size selection and purification. Paired-end sequencing of the libraries was performed with 100 bp reads on an Illumina HiSeq2000. The published analysis was carried out like this. SOAPnuke was used to process the raw data, with reads discarded if the reads contained adapters or uncalled bases, had a mean Phred below 15, or lacked an exact constant-primer or identifier match. COPE v1.2.5 was used to merge high-quality paired reads, and clonotypes were defined as unique nucleotide sequences. MiTCR v1.1 was used to align the clonotypes against IMGT TRBV, TRBD and TRBJ reference segments. The analysis included only V-J combinations with a frequency above 0.0001, which together covered approximately 99% of the repertoires. The TCS score was defined as F50 (clonal expansion) divided by E x V (chaos), with BLOSUM62-based TCRdist calculated between CDR3 peptides within each V-J. Welch's t-statistics and random forest reduced around 510 V-J features to 13, which were used in a naive Bayes classifier (R e1071). TCRdb trimmed public reads at Q25 via fastp, called clones via MiXCR and kept in-frame beta chains. Every entry covers one CDR3 protein and lists the most common genes and DNA from its rows. These V and J calls are TCRdb output, not the study's own analysis. For this sample the table gives 350,000 to 400,000 distinct CDR3 sequences, of which around 18% were detected only once. Jointly, the top ten make up 35% to 50% of the sample.

From cysteine to phenylalanine, the CDR3 is 16 amino acids long. The entry retains the CDR3 DNA only, 48 bases that are in frame from base 1. The V end loses 0 bases and the J end loses 0 bases, and a stretch of 13 bases separates them. Reading the germline V gene (reference sequence) gives CDR1 DFQATT and CDR2 SNEGSKA. Summary of the overall study and its limitations: In validation, progression to ophthalmopathy was predicted by the model with about 70% sensitivity and around 75% specificity, a median of about 6.4 months before onset. In cross-validation, a model built on a 13 V-J signature told ophthalmopathy apart from stable hyperthyroidism with 85% to 90% sensitivity and approximately 81% specificity, and in testing the same model reached 80%/75%. Sample size was not statistically predetermined, and blinding of investigators to group allocation was not performed. Most expanded thyroid clonotypes (frequency above 0.001) were also detected in blood, a finding suggesting that blood repertoires may reflect thyroid immune responses.

The sequence joins TRBV20-1 to TRBJ2-3; TRBD2 is possibly the D segment (6 matching bases). Input material: blood. This sequence was found in a man between 18 and 35 years old with Graves' ophthalmopathy. The DNA sequence is as follows: TGCAGTGCTAGAGATAGGAGGGGCCTTAGCACAGATACGCAGTATTTT. The resulting protein is CSARDRRGLSTDTQYF.